This T cell receptor (beta chain) is drawn from a study of regulatory T cells in long-lasting Graves disease. With iRepertoire HTBI primers and Arm-PCR of CDR3 regions, TCR beta libraries were built. Via MiXCR, TCRdb re-called the multiplex PCR reads, giving one row per CDR3 protein. The data hold about 530,000 distinct CDR3 sequences, with 15% to 20% observed a single time. The CDR3 is made up of 17 amino acids. The J segment lost 7 bases and the V segment lost 1 base, leaving 12 bases of the junction unmatched. Germline CDR1 MGHRA, CDR2 YSYEKL. Noted time point: newly diagnosed GD, antithyroid drugs for less than 3 months. PBMC RNA served as the TCR library source. The table lists this clonotype with a few counts. These data were also reused for a study on T cells in Graves' hyperthyroidism and ophthalmopathy.

The sequence was obtained from a woman aged 35-65 years with Graves disease. The sequencing here drew on peripheral blood mononuclear cells (PBMCs), taken at new diagnosis, from a patient treated with antithyroid drugs. The J gene is TRBJ2-1, the V gene TRBV4-1; 8 positions agree with TRBD2. In nucleotides, the CDR3 is TGCGCCAGCAGCCAAGGTATAGCGGGGTTTGTGGGAAATGAGCAGTTCTTC. This codes for CASSQGIAGFVGNEQFF.